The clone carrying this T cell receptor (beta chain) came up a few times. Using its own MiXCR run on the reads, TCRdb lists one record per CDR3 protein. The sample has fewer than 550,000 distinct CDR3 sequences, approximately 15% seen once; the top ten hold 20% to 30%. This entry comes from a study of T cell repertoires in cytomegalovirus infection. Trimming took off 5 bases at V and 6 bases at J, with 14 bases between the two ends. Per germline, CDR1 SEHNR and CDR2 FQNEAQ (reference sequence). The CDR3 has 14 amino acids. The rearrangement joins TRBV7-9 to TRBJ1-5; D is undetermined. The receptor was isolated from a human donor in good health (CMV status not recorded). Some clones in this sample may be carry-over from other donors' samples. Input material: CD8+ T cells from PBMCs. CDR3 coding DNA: TGTGCCAGCAGCGCGAAGAGGGAGGTTCAGCCCCAGCATTTT. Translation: CASSAKREVQPQHF.